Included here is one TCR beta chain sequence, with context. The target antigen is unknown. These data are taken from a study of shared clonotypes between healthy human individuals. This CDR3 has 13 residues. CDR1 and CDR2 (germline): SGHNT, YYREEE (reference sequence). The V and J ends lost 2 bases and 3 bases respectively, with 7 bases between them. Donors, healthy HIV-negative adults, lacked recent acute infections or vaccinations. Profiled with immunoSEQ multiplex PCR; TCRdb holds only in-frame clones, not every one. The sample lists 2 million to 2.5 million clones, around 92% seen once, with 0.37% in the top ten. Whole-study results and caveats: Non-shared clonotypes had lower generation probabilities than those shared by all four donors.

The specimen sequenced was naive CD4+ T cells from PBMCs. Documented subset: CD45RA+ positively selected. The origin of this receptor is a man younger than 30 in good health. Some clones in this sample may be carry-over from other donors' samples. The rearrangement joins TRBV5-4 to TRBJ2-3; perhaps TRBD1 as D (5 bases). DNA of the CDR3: TGTGCCAGCAGCTTAGGGGCGACAGATACGCAGTATTTT. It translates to CASSLGATDTQYF.